This TCR beta chain originates from a study of shared clonotypes between healthy human individuals. This clone occurred once. Profiling relied on immunoSEQ multiplex PCR, and the TCRdb table lists in-frame clones only, not all of them. The table lists 2 million to 3 million clones, 93% of them singletons, with about 0.39% in the top ten. Source material: naive CD4+ T cells from PBMCs. Sample subset: CD45RA+ positively selected. The sequence came from a young man in good health. Some clones in this sample may be carry-over from other donors' samples.

The CDR3 region has the DNA TGTGCCAGCAGCACCCTGGCCGGGGAAGGTACGCAGTATTTT. This sequence encodes CASSTLAGEGTQYF. The chain has TRBV5-5 and TRBJ2-3; D may be TRBD2 (5 bases). V lost 4 bases, J lost 8 bases, and 17 bases lay in between. This CDR3 spans 14 amino acids. CDR1 is SGHKS and CDR2 is YYEKEE in the germline V gene (reference sequence).